The rows below give T cell receptor beta chains drawn from one sample of a study of blood T cell repertoires in COVID-19. Sequencing used immunoSEQ multiplex PCR; TCRdb keeps in-frame clones, though not all of them. Among some 200,000 clones listed, about 89% were seen once. Material for sequencing was peripheral blood. The receptors here all came from a woman in her 40s with acute or convalescent COVID-19. Each CDR3 is given with its conserved first and last residue. A D gene is named only where the DNA matches it firmly. Size is stated for part of the rows, as once, few or many counts, or as a class when the clone is expanded.

v_gene: TRBV12-5
abundance: .
d_gene: .
j_gene: TRBJ1-5
CDR3aa: CASGLMNPNQPQHF
CDR3nt: TGTGCTAGTGGTCTAATGAATCCCAATCAGCCCCAGCATTTT

v_gene: TRBV19
abundance: .
d_gene: TRBD1
j_gene: TRBJ1-1
CDR3aa: CASSSQDRGRDEAFF
CDR3nt: TGTGCCAGTAGTTCCCAGGACAGGGGCAGGGATGAAGCTTTCTTT

v_gene: TRBV27
abundance: .
d_gene: TRBD2
j_gene: TRBJ2-3
CDR3aa: CASSLFGGGSTDTQYF
CDR3nt: TGTGCCAGCAGTTTATTCGGCGGGGGGAGCACAGATACGCAGTATTTT

v_gene: TRBV6-2/TRBV6-3
abundance: .
d_gene: .
j_gene: TRBJ1-5
CDR3aa: CASSYSLGAWSNQPQHF
CDR3nt: TGTGCCAGCAGTTACTCCCTTGGGGCTTGGAGCAATCAGCCCCAGCATTTT

v_gene: TRBV6-5
abundance: .
d_gene: .
j_gene: TRBJ1-4
CDR3aa: CASSYRGAELFF
CDR3nt: TGTGCCAGCAGTTACCGGGGGGCGGAACTGTTTTTT

v_gene: TRBV18
abundance: .
d_gene: TRBD1
j_gene: TRBJ1-2
CDR3aa: CASSPQGTGPRRYGYTF
CDR3nt: TGTGCCAGCTCACCACAAGGGACAGGTCCAAGACGGTATGGCTACACCTTC

v_gene: TRBV7-9
abundance: once
d_gene: .
j_gene: TRBJ2-5
CDR3aa: CASSLRTGLQETQYF
CDR3nt: TGTGCCAGCAGCCTTCGAACAGGATTACAAGAGACCCAGTACTTC

v_gene: TRBV5-1
abundance: .
d_gene: TRBD2
j_gene: TRBJ2-2
CDR3aa: CASSSLAGGNTGELFF
CDR3nt: TGCGCCAGCAGCTCTCTAGCGGGGGGTAACACCGGGGAGCTGTTTTTT

v_gene: TRBV5-4
abundance: few
d_gene: TRBD1
j_gene: TRBJ1-2
CDR3aa: CASRRQGQHGYTF
CDR3nt: TGTGCCAGCAGGCGACAGGGCCAGCATGGCTACACCTTC

v_gene: TRBV5-1
abundance: .
d_gene: .
j_gene: TRBJ1-2
CDR3aa: CASSLAPDGYTF
CDR3nt: TGCGCCAGCAGCTTGGCCCCAGATGGCTACACCTTC

v_gene: TRBV7-2
abundance: .
d_gene: TRBD1
j_gene: TRBJ1-4
CDR3aa: CASSLQGGKANEKLFF
CDR3nt: TGTGCCAGCAGCCTACAGGGGGGCAAAGCTAATGAAAAACTGTTTTTT

v_gene: TRBV6-2/TRBV6-3
abundance: .
d_gene: .
j_gene: TRBJ2-2
CDR3aa: CASSYYLSISQTPNTGELFF
CDR3nt: TGTGCCAGCAGTTACTATCTCTCTATTAGCCAAACCCCGAACACCGGGGAGCTGTTTTTT

v_gene: TRBV6-5
abundance: .
d_gene: .
j_gene: TRBJ1-5
CDR3aa: CASSSQVGVGQPQHF
CDR3nt: TGTGCCAGCAGTTCCCAAGTTGGAGTAGGTCAGCCCCAGCATTTT

v_gene: TRBV7-9
abundance: .
d_gene: TRBD1
j_gene: TRBJ1-4
CDR3aa: CASSTTGGQKLFF
CDR3nt: TGTGCCAGCAGCACCACAGGGGGCCAAAAACTGTTTTTT

v_gene: TRBV11-2
abundance: .
d_gene: TRBD1
j_gene: TRBJ1-4
CDR3aa: CASSFVGDRGLNEKLFF
CDR3nt: TGTGCCAGCAGCTTCGTGGGGGACAGGGGGCTGAATGAAAAACTGTTTTTT

v_gene: TRBV30
abundance: .
d_gene: .
j_gene: TRBJ1-1
CDR3aa: CAWTGQNTEAFF
CDR3nt: TGTGCCTGGACGGGACAGAACACTGAAGCTTTCTTT

v_gene: TRBV6-6
abundance: .
d_gene: TRBD1
j_gene: TRBJ1-1
CDR3aa: CASSHGQGTRGLDTEAFF
CDR3nt: TGTGCCAGCAGTCACGGACAGGGGACGAGAGGGTTGGACACTGAAGCTTTCTTT

v_gene: TRBV5-1
abundance: .
d_gene: TRBD1
j_gene: TRBJ1-2
CDR3aa: CASSLGQGSNGYTF
CDR3nt: TGCGCCAGCAGCCTGGGACAGGGGTCGAATGGCTACACCTTC

v_gene: TRBV5-6
abundance: .
d_gene: TRBD1
j_gene: TRBJ2-4
CDR3aa: CASSFIEGGRNIQYF
CDR3nt: TGTGCCAGCAGCTTTATCGAAGGGGGCAGAAACATTCAGTACTTC

v_gene: TRBV3-1/TRBV3-2
abundance: .
d_gene: TRBD2
j_gene: TRBJ2-2
CDR3aa: CASSLSLAGNTGELFF
CDR3nt: TGTGCCAGCAGTCTTTCACTAGCGGGGAACACCGGGGAGCTGTTTTTT

v_gene: TRBV6-6
abundance: .
d_gene: .
j_gene: TRBJ1-2
CDR3aa: CASRAGDGYTF
CDR3nt: TGTGCCAGCAGAGCAGGGGACGGCTACACCTTC

v_gene: TRBV6-5
abundance: .
d_gene: .
j_gene: TRBJ2-1
CDR3aa: CASSYSIGEDYNEQFF
CDR3nt: TGTGCCAGCAGTTACTCCATCGGAGAAGACTACAATGAGCAGTTCTTC

v_gene: TRBV11-2
abundance: .
d_gene: .
j_gene: TRBJ1-2
CDR3aa: CASSLGGHGYTF
CDR3nt: TGTGCCAGCAGCTTAGGGGGCCATGGCTACACCTTC

v_gene: TRBV2
abundance: .
d_gene: .
j_gene: TRBJ1-1
CDR3aa: CASSDFPGAWGTEAFF
CDR3nt: TGTGCCAGCAGTGATTTCCCAGGGGCGTGGGGCACTGAAGCTTTCTTT

v_gene: TRBV4-2
abundance: .
d_gene: TRBD2
j_gene: TRBJ2-3
CDR3aa: CASSQSAGGREDTQYF
CDR3nt: TGTGCCAGCAGCCAGTCAGCGGGGGGCAGGGAAGATACGCAGTATTTT

v_gene: TRBV13
abundance: .
d_gene: .
j_gene: TRBJ2-1
CDR3aa: CASSLSNEQFF
CDR3nt: TGTGCCAGCAGCTTATCTAATGAGCAGTTCTTC

v_gene: TRBV6-5
abundance: .
d_gene: TRBD1
j_gene: TRBJ1-5
CDR3aa: CASSYSYRGHQPQHF
CDR3nt: TGTGCCAGCAGTTACTCGTACAGGGGTCATCAGCCCCAGCATTTT

v_gene: TRBV27
abundance: .
d_gene: TRBD1
j_gene: TRBJ1-2
CDR3aa: CASSFRQGNGYTF
CDR3nt: TGTGCCAGCAGTTTTAGACAGGGAAATGGCTACACCTTC

v_gene: TRBV6-5
abundance: .
d_gene: .
j_gene: TRBJ2-5
CDR3aa: CASSSLRVETQYF
CDR3nt: TGTGCCAGCAGTTCGCTGAGGGTAGAGACCCAGTACTTC

v_gene: TRBV18
abundance: .
d_gene: .
j_gene: TRBJ1-6
CDR3aa: CASSPWSAYNSPLHF
CDR3nt: TGTGCCAGCTCACCATGGAGCGCCTATAATTCACCCCTCCACTTT

v_gene: TRBV15
abundance: .
d_gene: .
j_gene: TRBJ1-3
CDR3aa: CATSRDQTGTIYF
CDR3nt: TGTGCCACCAGCAGAGATCAAACAGGCACCATATATTTT

v_gene: TRBV3-1/TRBV3-2
abundance: .
d_gene: TRBD1
j_gene: TRBJ1-1
CDR3aa: CASSLRTGMNTEAFF
CDR3nt: TGTGCCAGCAGCCTTCGGACAGGGATGAACACTGAAGCTTTCTTT

v_gene: TRBV4-1
abundance: few
d_gene: .
j_gene: TRBJ1-1
CDR3aa: CASSQDPLREPNTEAFF
CDR3nt: TGCGCCAGCAGCCAAGACCCACTCCGGGAACCTAACACTGAAGCTTTCTTT

v_gene: TRBV10-1
abundance: .
d_gene: .
j_gene: TRBJ2-1
CDR3aa: CASSEFGGSYNEQFF
CDR3nt: TGCGCCAGCAGTGAGTTCGGGGGCTCCTACAATGAGCAGTTCTTC

v_gene: TRBV5-1
abundance: .
d_gene: .
j_gene: TRBJ1-6
CDR3aa: CASSLAFSGDSPLHF
CDR3nt: TGCGCCAGCAGCTTGGCCTTCTCAGGGGATTCACCCCTCCACTTT

v_gene: TRBV10-1
abundance: .
d_gene: TRBD1
j_gene: TRBJ1-1
CDR3aa: CASSESGQGGRGGGRAFF
CDR3nt: TGCGCCAGCAGTGAGTCGGGGCAAGGGGGCAGGGGCGGAGGACGGGCTTTCTTT

v_gene: TRBV9
abundance: once
d_gene: .
j_gene: TRBJ1-5
CDR3aa: CASSVALGAGSNQPQHF
CDR3nt: TGTGCCAGCAGCGTAGCTTTAGGGGCAGGGAGCAATCAGCCCCAGCATTTT

v_gene: TRBV2
abundance: .
d_gene: TRBD2
j_gene: TRBJ2-3
CDR3aa: CASSDRTSGGARTQYF
CDR3nt: TGTGCCAGCAGCGACCGGACTAGCGGGGGGGCTCGTACGCAGTATTTT

v_gene: TRBV5-4
abundance: .
d_gene: TRBD2
j_gene: TRBJ2-5
CDR3aa: CASSRGLADLQETQYF
CDR3nt: TGTGCCAGCAGCCGAGGACTAGCGGACCTCCAAGAGACCCAGTACTTC

v_gene: TRBV7-2
abundance: .
d_gene: TRBD1
j_gene: TRBJ1-1
CDR3aa: CASSFPQGAMNTEAFF
CDR3nt: TGTGCCAGCAGCTTCCCACAGGGGGCAATGAACACTGAAGCTTTCTTT

v_gene: TRBV5-6
abundance: .
d_gene: TRBD1
j_gene: TRBJ1-5
CDR3aa: CASSSADRTNQPQHF
CDR3nt: TGTGCCAGCAGTTCCGCGGACAGGACTAATCAGCCCCAGCATTTT

v_gene: TRBV2
abundance: .
d_gene: .
j_gene: TRBJ1-1
CDR3aa: CASSAGGMVNEAFF
CDR3nt: TGTGCCAGCAGTGCCGGGGGGATGGTTAATGAAGCTTTCTTT

v_gene: TRBV3-1/TRBV3-2
abundance: .
d_gene: .
j_gene: TRBJ1-4
CDR3aa: CASSLYNLGGLEKLFF
CDR3nt: TGTGCCAGCAGCTTGTATAATCTTGGGGGACTTGAAAAACTGTTTTTT

v_gene: TRBV7-2
abundance: .
d_gene: TRBD2
j_gene: TRBJ2-5
CDR3aa: CASSFAPGGAGETQYF
CDR3nt: TGTGCCAGCAGCTTCGCCCCCGGGGGGGCGGGGGAGACCCAGTACTTC

v_gene: TRBV30
abundance: .
d_gene: .
j_gene: TRBJ1-4
CDR3aa: CACRVPPITTNEKLFF
CDR3nt: TGTGCCTGCAGGGTTCCTCCTATTACAACTAATGAAAAACTGTTTTTT

v_gene: TRBV4-1
abundance: .
d_gene: TRBD2
j_gene: TRBJ2-1
CDR3aa: CASSRGGAGPMNEQFF
CDR3nt: TGCGCCAGCAGCCGGGGAGGGGCTGGCCCAATGAATGAGCAGTTCTTC

v_gene: TRBV5-1
abundance: once
d_gene: .
j_gene: TRBJ1-2
CDR3aa: CASSWRTAGDNYGYTF
CDR3nt: TGCGCCAGCAGCTGGAGGACGGCAGGGGATAACTATGGCTACACCTTC

v_gene: TRBV24-1
abundance: .
d_gene: TRBD1
j_gene: TRBJ2-5
CDR3aa: CATSATGVGETQYF
CDR3nt: TGTGCCACCAGTGCCACAGGGGTAGGGGAGACCCAGTACTTC

v_gene: TRBV3-1/TRBV3-2
abundance: .
d_gene: .
j_gene: TRBJ1-5
CDR3aa: CASSQSSGASNQPQHF
CDR3nt: TGTGCCAGCAGCCAAAGCAGCGGGGCTAGCAATCAGCCCCAGCATTTT